The 14 T cell receptor beta chains below were found in one sample sequenced in a study of blood T cell repertoires in COVID-19. Generated by immunoSEQ multiplex PCR, the TCRdb table keeps only in-frame clones and is missing some. Here the sample spans about 63,000 clones, roughly 89% being singletons. Sequences were obtained from peripheral blood. These receptors were taken from a woman of 80 years or more with acute or convalescent COVID-19.

This chain links TRBV28 with TRBJ1-4; D ambiguous. Germline V gene data show CDR1 as MDHEN and CDR2 as SYDVKM. This CDR3 has 14 residues. Deletions cut 5 bases from V and 7 bases from J, with 14 bases between. CDR3 in amino acids: CASSPRGWSEKLFF. CDR3 nucleotides: TGTGCCAGCAGTCCACGGGGATGGAGTGAAAAACTGTTTTTT.

This clone was detected only a few times. The rearrangement joins TRBV7-2 to TRBJ1-5; D is unresolved. The CDR3 length is 15 residues. In germline, CDR1 is SGHTA, CDR2 FQGNSA. V was shortened by 1 base and J by 7 bases, with 14 bases between the two germline ends. As DNA, the CDR3 is TGTGCCAGCAGCTTAGGGCTAGGCGGCGGACAGCCCCAGCATTTT. It is translated as CASSLGLGGGQPQHF. Full variable domain (missing parts from reference TRBV7-2 and TRBJ1-5): GAGVSQSPSNKVTEKGKDVELRCDPISGHTALYWYRQSLGQGLEFLIYFQGNSAPDKSGLPSDRFSAERTGGSVSTLTIQRTQQEDSAVYLCASSLGLGGGQPQHFGDGTRLSIL.

V and J are TRBV7-2 and TRBJ1-3; D perhaps matches TRBD1 (5 bases). Germline V lookup: CDR1 SGHTA, CDR2 FQGNSA. Trimming took 5 bases from V and 4 from J, leaving 12 bases between them. CDR3 length: 14 residues. The DNA of the CDR3 is TGTGCCAGCAGCCCATCAGGGTCCGGAAACACCATATATTTT. Protein sequence: CASSPSGSGNTIYF. Full variable domain (missing parts from reference TRBV7-2 and TRBJ1-3): GAGVSQSPSNKVTEKGKDVELRCDPISGHTALYWYRQSLGQGLEFLIYFQGNSAPDKSGLPSDRFSAERTGGSVSTLTIQRTQQEDSAVYLCASSPSGSGNTIYFGEGSWLTVV.

The rearrangement joins TRBV2 to TRBJ2-7; 7 bases agree with TRBD1. Germline V gene lookup returns CDR1 SNHLY and CDR2 FYNNEI. The CDR3 covers 13 residues. Losses at the gene ends were 6 bases for V and 6 bases for J; bases not matched to a gene: 8. CDR3 protein: CASRETGVGEQYF. DNA of the CDR3: TGTGCCAGCAGGGAAACAGGGGTAGGCGAGCAGTACTTC.

The chain's CDR3 is CASSEAGPYNEQFF. For the CDR3, the DNA is TGTGCCAGCAGTGAGGCGGGTCCCTACAATGAGCAGTTCTTC. V and J are TRBV6-1 and TRBJ2-1; D is perhaps TRBD2 (5 bases). This CDR3 contains 14 residues. The V and J ends lost 3 bases and 2 bases respectively, with 8 bases between them. Germline assignment: CDR1 MNHNS and CDR2 SASEGT.

CDR3 residues: CATRDYSFSYNEQFF. CDR3 sequence (DNA): TGTGCCACCCGGGACTATTCGTTCTCCTACAATGAGCAGTTCTTC. The rearrangement uses TRBV6-6 and TRBJ2-1, with TRBD2 matching over 7 bases. CDR3 length: 15 residues. Germline trimming cut 10 bases from V and 0 bases from J; bases unmatched to any gene: 9. Per the germline V gene, CDR1 is MNHNY and CDR2 is SVGAGI (reference sequence).

The CDR3 DNA reads TGTGCCAGCCTGATCGGGGGGGATACGCAGTATTTT. Translating gives CASLIGGDTQYF. J is TRBJ2-3 and V is TRBV2; 7 nucleotides align to TRBD2. Losses at the gene ends were 8 bases for V and 6 bases for J; bases not matched to a gene: 5. CDR3 length: 12 residues. The germline V gene has CDR1 SNHLY and CDR2 FYNNEI.

V and J are TRBV28 and TRBJ2-1, with D possibly being TRBD2 (5 bases). Germline-derived CDR1 and CDR2 are MDHEN and SYDVKM. This CDR3 contains 13 residues. The V and J ends lost 7 bases and 0 bases respectively, with 7 bases between them. The CDR3 DNA follows: TGTGCCAGCACCGAGGGCTCCTACAATGAGCAGTTCTTC. The encoded protein is CASTEGSYNEQFF.

This rearrangement joins TRBV19 to TRBJ1-5, with TRBD1 identical over 9 bases. Germline assignment: CDR1 LNHDA and CDR2 SQIVND (reference sequence). V lost 7 bases, J lost 6 bases, and 7 bases stayed unmatched. CDR3 length equals 14 residues. This CDR3 reads CASTTRTGVQPQHF. The CDR3 bases are TGTGCCAGTACCACCCGGACAGGGGTTCAGCCCCAGCATTTT.

This clone was observed a handful of times. The chain combines TRBV7-9 with TRBJ2-1; D remains unclear. The CDR3 sequence is 14 residues long. Between the trimmed V and J ends, which lost 2 bases and 12 bases, there was a span of 17 bases. The V gene's germline CDR1 is SEHNR and CDR2 FQNEAQ (reference sequence). For the CDR3, the DNA is TGTGCCAGCAGCTTATTCGACGGAGATAGGAGGCAGTTCTTC. Its translation: CASSLFDGDRRQFF.

The rearrangement uses TRBV6-5 and TRBJ2-2, with D perhaps TRBD2 (5 bases). V was clipped by 8 bases and J by 2 bases, with 12 bases between them. The CDR3 loop spans 14 amino acids. Germline values: CDR1 MNHEY, CDR2 SVGAGI. This chain's CDR3 is CASATGFNTGELFF. In nucleotides, the CDR3 is TGTGCCAGCGCAACGGGGTTCAACACCGGGGAGCTGTTTTTT.

This clone was counted a single time. The CDR3 DNA follows: TGCGCCAGCAGCCAGGCCGGGACAGGGGGGAATGAAAAACTGTTTTTT. Protein sequence: CASSQAGTGGNEKLFF. The J gene is TRBJ1-4, the V gene TRBV4-1; 11 bases are shared with TRBD1. Germline CDR1 reads MGHRA; CDR2 reads YSYEKL. The V and J ends lost 3 bases and 5 bases, in that order; junction bases with no gene match: 5. The CDR3 has 16 residues.

The chain combines TRBV30 with TRBJ2-1; TRBD1 matches at 12 bases. Per germline, CDR1 GTSNPN and CDR2 SVGIG (reference sequence). The length of the CDR3 is 19 residues. The trim removed 2 bases at V and 0 bases at J, leaving 11 bases unmatched. This CDR3 is CAWSTGQGARSSSYNEQFF. CDR3 DNA sequence: TGTGCCTGGAGTACGGGACAGGGGGCAAGGAGTAGCTCCTACAATGAGCAGTTCTTC.

The chain uses TRBV5-1 and TRBJ1-2; D may be TRBD1 (6 bases). Germline V lookup: CDR1 SGHRS, CDR2 YFSETQ. The CDR3 is made up of 14 amino acids. V was shortened by 2 bases and J by 7 bases, with 15 bases between the two germline ends. The CDR3 DNA reads TGCGCCAGCAGCTTAGCAGGGGTTGAATCTGGCTACACCTTC. Residues: CASSLAGVESGYTF.